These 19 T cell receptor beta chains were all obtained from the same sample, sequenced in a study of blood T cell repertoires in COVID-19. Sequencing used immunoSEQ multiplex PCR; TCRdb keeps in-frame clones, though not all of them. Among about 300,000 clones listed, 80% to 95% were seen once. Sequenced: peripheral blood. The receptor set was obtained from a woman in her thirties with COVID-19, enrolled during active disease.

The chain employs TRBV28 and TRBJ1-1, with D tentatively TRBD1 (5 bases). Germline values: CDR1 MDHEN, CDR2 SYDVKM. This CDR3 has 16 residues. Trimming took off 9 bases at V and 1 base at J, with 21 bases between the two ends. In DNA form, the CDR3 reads TGTGCCAGTTTAGGGGCAGCCCCCTCCCAGAACACTGAAGCTTTCTTT. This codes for CASLGAAPSQNTEAFF.

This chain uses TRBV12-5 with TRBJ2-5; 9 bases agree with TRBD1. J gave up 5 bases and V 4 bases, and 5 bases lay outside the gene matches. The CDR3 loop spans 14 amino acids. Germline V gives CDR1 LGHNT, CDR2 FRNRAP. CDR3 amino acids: CASGSGQGRETQYF. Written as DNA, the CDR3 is TGTGCTAGTGGTTCGGGACAGGGTCGGGAGACCCAGTACTTC.

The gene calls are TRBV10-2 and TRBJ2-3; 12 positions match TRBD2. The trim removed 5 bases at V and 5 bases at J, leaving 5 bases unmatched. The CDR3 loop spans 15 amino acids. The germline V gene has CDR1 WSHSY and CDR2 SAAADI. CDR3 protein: CASSYMGLAGDTQYF. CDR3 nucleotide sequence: TGCGCCAGCAGTTACATGGGACTAGCGGGAGATACGCAGTATTTT.

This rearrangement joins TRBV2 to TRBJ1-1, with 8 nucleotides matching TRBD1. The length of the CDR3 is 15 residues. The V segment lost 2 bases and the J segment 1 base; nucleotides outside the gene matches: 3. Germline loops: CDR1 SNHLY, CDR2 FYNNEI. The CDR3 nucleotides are TGTGCCAGCAGTGAAACTGGACAGGGGAACACTGAAGCTTTCTTT. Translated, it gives CASSETGQGNTEAFF.

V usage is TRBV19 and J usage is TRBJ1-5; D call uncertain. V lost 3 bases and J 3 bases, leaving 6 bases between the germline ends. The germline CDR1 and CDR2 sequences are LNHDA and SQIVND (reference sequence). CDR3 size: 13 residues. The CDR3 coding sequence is TGTGCCAGTAGTATGTGGCCCAATCAGCCCCAGCATTTT. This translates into CASSMWPNQPQHF.

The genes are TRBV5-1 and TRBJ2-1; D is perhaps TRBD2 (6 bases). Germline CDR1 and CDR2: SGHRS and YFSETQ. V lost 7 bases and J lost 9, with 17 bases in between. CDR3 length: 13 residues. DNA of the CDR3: TGCGCCAGCCAAGTGGGAGGCCCCGGTGAGCAGTTCTTC. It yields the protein CASQVGGPGEQFF. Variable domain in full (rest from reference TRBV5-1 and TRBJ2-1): KAGVTQTPRYLIKTRGQQVTLSCSPISGHRSVSWYQQTPGQGLQFLFEYFSETQRNKGNFPGRFSGRQFSNSRSEMNVSTLELGDSALYLCASQVGGPGEQFFGPGTRLTVL.

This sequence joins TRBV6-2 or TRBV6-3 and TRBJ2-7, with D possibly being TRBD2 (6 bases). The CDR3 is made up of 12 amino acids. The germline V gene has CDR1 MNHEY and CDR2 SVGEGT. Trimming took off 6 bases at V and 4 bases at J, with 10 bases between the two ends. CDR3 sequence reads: CASSHAGYEQYF. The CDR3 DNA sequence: TGTGCCAGCAGCCATGCGGGGTACGAGCAGTACTTC.

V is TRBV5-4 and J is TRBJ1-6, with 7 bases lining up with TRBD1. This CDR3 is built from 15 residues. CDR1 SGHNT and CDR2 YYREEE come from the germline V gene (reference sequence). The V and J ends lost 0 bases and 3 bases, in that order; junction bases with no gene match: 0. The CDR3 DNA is TGTGCCAGCAGCTTGGGGGACAGCTATAATTCACCCCTCCACTTT. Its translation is CASSLGDSYNSPLHF. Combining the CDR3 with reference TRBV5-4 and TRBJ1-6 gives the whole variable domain ETGVTQSPTHLIKTRGQQVTLRCSSQSGHNTVSWYQQALGQGPQFIFQYYREEENGRGNFPPRFSGLQFPNYSSELNVNALELDDSALYLCASSLGDSYNSPLHFGNGTRLTVT.

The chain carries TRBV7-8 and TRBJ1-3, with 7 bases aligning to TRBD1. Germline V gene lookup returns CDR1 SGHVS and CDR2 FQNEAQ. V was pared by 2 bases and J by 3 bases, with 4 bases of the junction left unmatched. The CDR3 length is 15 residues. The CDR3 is CASSLPQGVGNTIYF. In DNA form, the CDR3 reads TGTGCCAGCAGCTTACCCCAGGGGGTTGGAAACACCATATATTTT.

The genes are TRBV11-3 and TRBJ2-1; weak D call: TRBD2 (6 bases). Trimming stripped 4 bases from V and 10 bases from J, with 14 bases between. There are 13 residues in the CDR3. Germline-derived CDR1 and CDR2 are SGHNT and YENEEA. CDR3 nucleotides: TGTGCCAGCAGCTCGTTGCGGGGAGCGGAGCAGTTCTTC. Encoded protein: CASSSLRGAEQFF. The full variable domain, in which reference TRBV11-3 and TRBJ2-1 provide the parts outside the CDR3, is EAGVVQSPRYKIIEKKQPVAFWCNPISGHNTLYWYLQNLGQGPELLIRYENEEAVDDSQLPKDRFSAERLKGVDSTLKIQPAELGDSAVYLCASSSLRGAEQFFGPGTRLTVL.

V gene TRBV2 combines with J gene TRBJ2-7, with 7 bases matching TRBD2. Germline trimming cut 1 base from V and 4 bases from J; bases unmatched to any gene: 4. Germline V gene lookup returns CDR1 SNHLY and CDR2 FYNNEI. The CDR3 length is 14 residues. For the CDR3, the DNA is TGTGCCAGCAGTGAAGAGCGGGAAAGTTACGAGCAGTACTTC. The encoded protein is CASSEERESYEQYF.

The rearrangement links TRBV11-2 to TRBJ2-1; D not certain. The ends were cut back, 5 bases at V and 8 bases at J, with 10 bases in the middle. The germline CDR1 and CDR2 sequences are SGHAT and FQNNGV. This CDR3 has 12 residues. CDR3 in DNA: TGTGCCAGCAGCCAGTTGGCGGATGAGCAGTTCTTC. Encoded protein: CASSQLADEQFF.

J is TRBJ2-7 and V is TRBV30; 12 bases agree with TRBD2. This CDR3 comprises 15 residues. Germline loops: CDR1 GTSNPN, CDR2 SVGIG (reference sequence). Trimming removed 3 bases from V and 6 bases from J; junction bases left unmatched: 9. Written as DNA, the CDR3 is TGTGCCTGGAGCGCCGGGACTAGCGGGCGCCCCGAGCAGTACTTC. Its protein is CAWSAGTSGRPEQYF.

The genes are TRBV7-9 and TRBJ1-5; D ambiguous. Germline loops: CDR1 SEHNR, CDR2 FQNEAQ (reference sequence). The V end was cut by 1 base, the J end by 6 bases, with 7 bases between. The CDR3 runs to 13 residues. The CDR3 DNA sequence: TGTGCCAGCAGCTTAGGAGGGAGTCAGCCCCAGCATTTT. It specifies CASSLGGSQPQHF.

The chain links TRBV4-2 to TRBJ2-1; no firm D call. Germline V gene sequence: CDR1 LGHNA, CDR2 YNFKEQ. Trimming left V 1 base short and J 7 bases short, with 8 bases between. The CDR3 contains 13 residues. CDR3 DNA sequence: TGTGCCAGCAGCCAAGGACTTATAAATGAGCAGTTCTTC. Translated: CASSQGLINEQFF.

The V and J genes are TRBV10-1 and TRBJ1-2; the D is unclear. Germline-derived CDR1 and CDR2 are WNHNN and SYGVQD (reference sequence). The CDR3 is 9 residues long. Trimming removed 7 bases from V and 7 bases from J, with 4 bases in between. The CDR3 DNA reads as TGCGCCAGCACTCCTGGCTACACCTTC. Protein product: CASTPGYTF.

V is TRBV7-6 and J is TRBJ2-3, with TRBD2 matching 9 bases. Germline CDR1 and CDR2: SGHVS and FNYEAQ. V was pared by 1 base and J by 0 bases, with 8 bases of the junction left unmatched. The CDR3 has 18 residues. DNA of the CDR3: TGTGCCAGCAGCTTAGGGGCTAGCGGGATCCCTAGCACAGATACGCAGTATTTT. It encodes CASSLGASGIPSTDTQYF.

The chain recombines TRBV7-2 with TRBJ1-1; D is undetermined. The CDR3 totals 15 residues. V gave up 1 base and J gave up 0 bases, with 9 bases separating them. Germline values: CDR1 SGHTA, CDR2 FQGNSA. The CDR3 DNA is TGTGCCAGCAGCTTAGGATTTGGCTTGAACACTGAAGCTTTCTTT. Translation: CASSLGFGLNTEAFF.

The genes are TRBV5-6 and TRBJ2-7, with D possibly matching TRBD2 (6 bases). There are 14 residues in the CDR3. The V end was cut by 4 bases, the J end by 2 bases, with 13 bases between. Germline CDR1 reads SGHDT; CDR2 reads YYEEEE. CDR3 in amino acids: CASSRGLSTYEQYF. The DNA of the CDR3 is TGTGCCAGCAGCCGGGGACTTTCCACCTACGAGCAGTACTTC. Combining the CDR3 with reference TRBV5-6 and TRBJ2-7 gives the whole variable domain DAGVTQSPTHLIKTRGQQVTLRCSPKSGHDTVSWYQQALGQGPQFIFQYYEEEERQRGNFPDRFSGHQFPNYSSELNVNALLLGDSALYLCASSRGLSTYEQYFGPGTRLTVT.